A single sample gave rise to the 27 T cell receptor beta chains below, sequenced in a study of T cells in Graves' hyperthyroidism and ophthalmopathy. Amplification targeted TCR beta CDR3 regions from RNA transcripts. A set of HTBI primers served as the primers for a first-round RT-PCR of the TCR CDR3. One entry per CDR3 protein results from TCRdb running MiXCR on the multiplex PCR reads. The table records 550,000 to 700,000 distinct CDR3 sequences, under 60% of them present only once. Sequencing was done on a sample of peripheral blood or thyroid tissue (not recorded which). Every receptor here comes from an adult woman with Graves' disease, either hyperthyroidism or ophthalmopathy (not recorded which).

The gene calls are TRBV7-2 and TRBJ2-7, with a weak D call TRBD2 (6 bases). Trimming cost V 5 bases and J 6 bases, with 20 bases left between them. CDR1 and CDR2 from the germline V gene are SGHTA and FQGNSA. The CDR3 runs 15 residues. CDR3 coding DNA: TGTGCCAGCAGCCGCCCCACGGGACTCCGCCGCGAGCAGTACTTC. This codes for CASSRPTGLRREQYF.

This clonotype showed up just a few times. CDR3 DNA sequence: TGTGCCAGCAGCTTAGCTCGCGGGGGAAGTTCACCCCTCCACTTT. Its protein is CASSLARGGSSPLHF. V usage is TRBV7-2 and J usage is TRBJ1-6, with a tentative D call TRBD1 (5 bases). With 0 bases removed from V and 9 bases from J, the gap between germline ends came to 12 bases. The germline gives CDR1 SGHTA, CDR2 FQGNSA. This CDR3 has 15 residues.

In its sample, this clonotype was seen many times. The genes are TRBV11-3 and TRBJ1-5; 9 bases map to TRBD1. V was pared by 5 bases and J by 2 bases, with 1 base of the junction left unmatched. The CDR3 runs 14 residues. Germline V gene lookup returns CDR1 SGHNT and CDR2 YENEEA. The CDR3 spells CASSRTGGNQPQHF. In DNA, the CDR3 is TGTGCCAGCAGCCGGACAGGGGGCAATCAGCCCCAGCATTTT.

This clonotype was seen repeatedly, ten times or more. The chain joins TRBV5-1 to TRBJ2-5; D is undetermined. V was pared by 1 base and J by 2 bases, with 6 bases between. Germline lookup yields CDR1 SGHRS and CDR2 YFSETQ. This CDR3 is built from 13 residues. CDR3: CASSLRWQETQYF. The CDR3 DNA follows: TGCGCCAGCAGCTTGAGATGGCAAGAGACCCAGTACTTC.

This clonotype was counted ten times or more. The genes are TRBV20-1 and TRBJ1-4, with TRBD1 matching 10 bases. V was pared by 0 bases and J by 7 bases, with 8 bases of the junction left unmatched. This CDR3 is 16 amino acids long. Germline CDR1 reads DFQATT; CDR2 reads SNEGSKA (reference sequence). The CDR3 DNA reads TGCAGTGCTAGAGAAACTGGGACAGGGGCCCCTGAAAAACTGTTTTTT. Amino acid sequence: CSARETGTGAPEKLFF.

The J gene is TRBJ1-3, the V gene TRBV7-8; 7 bases align to TRBD1. V shed 0 bases, J shed 6 bases, and the junction held 5 bases outside the gene matches. CDR1 SGHVS and CDR2 FQNEAQ come from the germline V gene. This CDR3 is 15 amino acids long. The CDR3 here is CASSLAGTASNTIYF. The CDR3 DNA sequence: TGTGCCAGCAGCTTAGCTGGGACAGCGTCAAACACCATATATTTT.

This clonotype was picked up many times. The rearrangement joins TRBV29-1 to TRBJ1-3; possibly TRBD1 for D (5 bases). The CDR3 is 15 residues long. V lost 3 bases and J 2 bases, leaving 14 bases between the germline ends. Germline lookup yields CDR1 SQVTM and CDR2 ANQGSEA. The CDR3 is CSVEDGTLTGNTIYF. The CDR3 nucleotides are TGCAGCGTTGAGGATGGGACTTTAACTGGAAACACCATATATTTT.

On this clonotype itself: Sequence at one end of the junction differs from germline and may be a read error. The chain combines TRBV7-2 with TRBJ2-7; a weak D match, TRBD1 (6 bases). CDR3 size: 14 residues. Looked up from germline, CDR1 is SGHTA and CDR2 is FQGNSA. CDR3 bases: TGTGCCAGCAGTCCTCGGGACACACGCTACGATCAGTACTTC. It specifies CASSPRDTRYDQYF.

J is TRBJ1-2 and V is TRBV10-3, with TRBD1 matching 10 bases. The CDR3 is made up of 13 amino acids. CDR1 and CDR2 from the germline V gene are ENHRY and SYGVKD. The V segment lost 6 bases and the J segment 5 bases; nucleotides outside the gene matches: 3. The CDR3, as DNA: TGTGCCATCAGGGGGACAGGGGAGTATGGCTACACCTTC. It codes for CAIRGTGEYGYTF.

The chain uses TRBV2 and TRBJ1-5; 9 bases align to TRBD1. This CDR3 region has 14 residues. Germline V CDR1 and CDR2: SNHLY, FYNNEI. V gave up 5 bases and J gave up 5 bases; unmatched junction bases: 4. The CDR3 is CASSYTGGYQPQHF. The DNA for the CDR3 is TGTGCCAGCAGTTATACAGGGGGCTATCAGCCCCAGCATTTT.

The chain combines TRBV10-3 with TRBJ1-5; D not resolved. The CDR3 has 12 amino acids. Deletions cut 6 bases from V and 5 bases from J, with 8 bases between. Germline V gives CDR1 ENHRY, CDR2 SYGVKD. CDR3 residues: CAIRQMDQPQHF. The CDR3 DNA sequence: TGTGCCATCAGACAAATGGATCAGCCCCAGCATTTT.

Comments on this clonotype: This may arise from a read error, as a much more abundant clone is one base away. The V and J genes are TRBV27 and TRBJ1-1, with D possibly being TRBD1 (5 bases). The CDR3 loop spans 13 amino acids. V shed 4 bases and J shed 8 bases, with 14 bases lying between them. CDR1 MNHEY and CDR2 SMNVEV come from the germline V gene (reference sequence). In DNA form, the CDR3 reads TGTGCCAGCAGTTCAGGGCAGACAGTGGAAGCTTTCTTT. Protein product: CASSSGQTVEAFF.

The V call is TRBV20-1, the J call TRBJ2-6; the match to TRBD1 covers 7 bases. The ends lost 1 base at V and 0 bases at J; junction bases unmatched: 3. Germline assignment: CDR1 DFQATT and CDR2 SNEGSKA (reference sequence). This CDR3 has 16 residues. This CDR3 is CSARVTGHSGANVLTF. The CDR3 DNA reads TGCAGTGCTAGAGTGACAGGGCACTCTGGGGCCAACGTCCTGACTTTC.

Worth noting for this clonotype: A read error may be the cause here, since a much bigger clone is one base away. The CDR3 does not close with the conserved phenylalanine or tryptophan, likely indicating a read error. The chain employs TRBV4-1 and TRBJ1-1; D unclear. V was trimmed by 3 bases and J by 10 bases, leaving 15 bases between them. Per the germline V gene, CDR1 is MGHRA and CDR2 is YSYEKL. The CDR3 runs to 13 residues. CDR3 residues: CASSHPASVGAFL. Written as DNA, the CDR3 is TGCGCCAGCAGCCATCCGGCCTCCGTGGGAGCTTTCCTT.

This clonotype was found many times. The chain joins TRBV6-1 to TRBJ2-2, with no clear D. Germline CDR1 is MNHNS and CDR2 is SASEGT. Trimming left V 5 bases short and J 6 bases short, with 16 bases between. The CDR3 loop spans 15 amino acids. The DNA for the CDR3 is TGTGCCAGCAGTCCTTCCGCCCCAAATGCCGGGGAGCTGTTTTTT. Amino acid sequence: CASSPSAPNAGELFF.

This clonotype was counted between two and nine times. The gene calls are TRBV11-2 and TRBJ1-2, with D perhaps matching TRBD1 (6 bases). The CDR3 spans 12 residues. Germline V gene sequence: CDR1 SGHAT, CDR2 FQNNGV. The V gene lost 5 bases and the J gene lost 8 bases, with 12 bases spanning the gap. In nucleotides, the CDR3 is TGTGCCAGCAGCCCTTTGGGGGGCGGCTACACCTTC. Residues: CASSPLGGGYTF.

Ten or more counts support this clonotype. The chain combines TRBV2 with TRBJ2-2, with TRBD2 as a possible D gene (6 bases). In germline, CDR1 is SNHLY, CDR2 FYNNEI. The ends were cut back, 7 bases at V and 4 bases at J, with 16 bases in the middle. This CDR3 comprises 15 residues. Written as DNA, the CDR3 is TGTGCCAGCATCCGGGAGCTAGCCGGCACCGGGGAGCTGTTTTTT. Its translation is CASIRELAGTGELFF.

V and J are TRBV10-3 and TRBJ1-6; 7 bases map to TRBD1. The CDR3 is made up of 13 amino acids. V shed 8 bases, J shed 7 bases, and the junction held 5 bases outside the gene matches. The germline CDR1 and CDR2 sequences are ENHRY and SYGVKD. The CDR3 reads CAIGGQMNSPLHF. CDR3 nucleotides: TGTGCCATCGGGGGACAGATGAATTCACCCCTCCACTTT.

This clonotype was counted at least ten times. The chain combines TRBV7-8 with TRBJ2-7, with 7 bases matching TRBD1. The J segment lost 4 bases and the V segment lost 5 bases, leaving 5 bases of the junction unmatched. Looked up from germline, CDR1 is SGHVS and CDR2 is FQNEAQ. The CDR3 is 13 amino acids. The CDR3 region is CASSQGTEYEQYF. In nucleotides, the CDR3 is TGTGCCAGCAGCCAAGGGACAGAGTACGAGCAGTACTTC.

This clonotype turned up a few times. One junction end does not reproduce the germline sequence, and a read error may be involved. The CDR3 loop reads CSDEDGYTF. CDR3 DNA sequence: TGCAGCGATGAAGATGGCTACACCTTC. V is TRBV29-1 and J is TRBJ1-2; the D is unclear. CDR3 size: 9 residues. Germline V gives CDR1 SQVTM, CDR2 ANQGSEA.

V usage is TRBV2 and J usage is TRBJ1-5; D possibly corresponds to TRBD1 (6 bases). This CDR3 comprises 15 residues. CDR1 SNHLY and CDR2 FYNNEI come from the germline V gene. Trimming cost V 1 base and J 6 bases, with 13 bases left between them. This CDR3 is CASSEDRVIVQPQHF. The CDR3, as DNA: TGTGCCAGCAGTGAAGACAGGGTGATAGTTCAGCCCCAGCATTTT.

DNA of the CDR3: TGTGCCAGCAGCCTTGGACTAGCGGGAGCATCTGGGGAGCTGTTTTTT. This codes for CASSLGLAGASGELFF. V is TRBV9 and J is TRBJ2-2, with 13 positions matching TRBD2. Germline lookup yields CDR1 SGDLS and CDR2 YYNGEE. The CDR3 loop spans 16 amino acids. V trimming: 4 bases; J trimming: 8 bases; junction bases outside the gene matches: 8.

V is TRBV24-1 and J is TRBJ2-1, with 11 bases matching TRBD2. V dropped 2 bases and J dropped 7; count of bases not matched to a gene: 3. Germline V gene lookup returns CDR1 KGHDR and CDR2 SFDVKD. The CDR3 contains 15 residues. DNA of the CDR3: TGTGCCACCAGTGATTCGCGGACTAGCGGGAATGAGCAGTTCTTC. This translates into CATSDSRTSGNEQFF.

V and J are TRBV7-2 and TRBJ1-1; 7 nucleotides line up with TRBD1. Trimming at V came to 5 bases and at J to 10 bases, leaving 16 bases not matched to a gene. Germline V gene lookup returns CDR1 SGHTA and CDR2 FQGNSA. The CDR3 length is 15 residues. The CDR3 protein is CASSHSGTARYGAFF. CDR3 bases: TGTGCCAGCAGCCATTCCGGGACAGCTCGCTACGGAGCTTTCTTT.

This clonotype was seen a handful of times. The CDR3 is CSAMRVTGLYGYTF. The CDR3 DNA reads TGCAGTGCTATGAGGGTGACAGGGCTCTATGGCTACACCTTC. The rearrangement links TRBV20-1 to TRBJ1-2, with 7 bases aligning to TRBD1. CDR1 and CDR2 (germline): DFQATT, SNEGSKA (reference sequence). The J segment lost 4 bases and the V segment lost 4 bases, leaving 9 bases of the junction unmatched. The CDR3 totals 14 residues.

The V and J genes are TRBV29-1 and TRBJ2-5; TRBD2 might be the D (5 bases). CDR1 and CDR2 (germline): SQVTM, ANQGSEA. This CDR3 comprises 12 residues. Trimming stripped 6 bases from V and 3 bases from J, with 11 bases between. The CDR3 DNA sequence: TGCAGCGTAAGCCTAGCAAAAGAGACCCAGTACTTC. This codes for CSVSLAKETQYF.

This clonotype was counted ten times or more. The V gene is TRBV7-9, the J gene TRBJ1-2, with 7 bases aligning to TRBD1. The CDR3 has 14 residues. Germline CDR1 SEHNR, CDR2 FQNEAQ (reference sequence). The V and J ends lost 6 bases and 5 bases, in that order; junction bases with no gene match: 9. In DNA, the CDR3 is TGTGCCAGCAGTTCAGGGGGGCCTCTTTATGGCTACACCTTC. Its protein is CASSSGGPLYGYTF. Looking up the rest from reference TRBV7-9 and TRBJ1-2 gives the full variable domain: DTGVSQNPRHKITKRGQNVTFRCDPISEHNRLYWYRQTLGQGPEFLTYFQNEAQLEKSRLLSDRFSAERPKGSFSTLEIQRTEQGDSAMYLCASSSGGPLYGYTFGSGTRLTVV.